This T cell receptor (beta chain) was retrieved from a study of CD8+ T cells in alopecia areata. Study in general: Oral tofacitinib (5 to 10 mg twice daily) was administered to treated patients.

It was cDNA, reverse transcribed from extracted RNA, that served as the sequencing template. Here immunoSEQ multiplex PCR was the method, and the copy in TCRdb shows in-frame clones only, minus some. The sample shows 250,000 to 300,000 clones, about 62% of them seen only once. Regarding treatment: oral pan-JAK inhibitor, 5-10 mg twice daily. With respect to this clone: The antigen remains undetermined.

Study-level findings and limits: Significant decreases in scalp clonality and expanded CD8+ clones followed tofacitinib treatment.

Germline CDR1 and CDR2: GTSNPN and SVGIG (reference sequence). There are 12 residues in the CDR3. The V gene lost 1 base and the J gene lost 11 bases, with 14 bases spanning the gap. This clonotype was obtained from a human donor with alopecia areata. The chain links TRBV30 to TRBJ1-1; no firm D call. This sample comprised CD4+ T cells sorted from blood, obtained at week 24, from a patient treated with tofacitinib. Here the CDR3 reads CAWSERTRMAFF. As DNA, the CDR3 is TGTGCCTGGAGTGAACGGACCCGAATGGCTTTCTTT.